The 20 T cell receptor beta chains in this list originate from one sample, sequenced in a study of CD8 T cells in Susac syndrome. Reverse transcription of roughly 0.45 to 1 ug RNA used random hexamers. TCRdb reanalysed the immunoSEQ multiplex PCR reads using MiXCR and keeps one entry per CDR3 protein. The sample has more than 70,000 distinct CDR3 sequences, approximately 94% seen once. Source material: CD8+ T cells from PBMCs. The receptor source for this set is a human donor with Susac syndrome.

This clonotype occurred once. The rearrangement links TRBV10-3 to TRBJ2-5, with 10 bases lining up with TRBD2. The CDR3 is made up of 19 amino acids. Germline CDR1 and CDR2: ENHRY and SYGVKD. J was trimmed by 2 bases and V by 4 bases; bases with no gene match: 16. The CDR3 spells CAISGQGGLAGVVQETQYF. DNA of the CDR3: TGTGCCATCAGTGGGCAGGGAGGTCTAGCGGGGGTCGTGCAAGAGACCCAGTACTTC.

The chain recombines TRBV9 with TRBJ1-2; no clear D. The V end lost 1 base, the J end lost 12 bases, and 1 base lay between the germline ends. CDR3 length: 8 residues. The germline gives CDR1 SGDLS, CDR2 YYNGEE. CDR3 residues: CASSVNTF. The CDR3, as DNA: TGTGCCAGCAGCGTAAACACCTTC.

The chain recombines TRBV6-5 with TRBJ1-1; D gene ambiguous. CDR1 and CDR2 (germline): MNHEY, SVGAGI. The CDR3 covers 13 residues. With 2 bases removed from V and 1 base from J, the gap between germline ends came to 5 bases. CDR3 sequence (DNA): TGTGCCAGCAGTTACGACTCGAACACTGAAGCTTTCTTT. Protein sequence: CASSYDSNTEAFF.

J is TRBJ2-7 and V is TRBV5-1; TRBD1 aligns across 8 bases. The length of the CDR3 is 13 residues. The J segment lost 5 bases and the V segment lost 3 bases, leaving 4 bases of the junction unmatched. CDR1 is SGHRS and CDR2 is YFSETQ in the germline V gene. CDR3 in DNA: TGCGCCAGCAGCTCGGACAGGGTTCACGAGCAGTACTTC. Amino acid sequence: CASSSDRVHEQYF.

The rearrangement joins TRBV7-9 to TRBJ1-2, with 8 bases identical to TRBD1. Germline V gives CDR1 SEHNR, CDR2 FQNEAQ (reference sequence). Unmatched junction bases numbered 10, after V lost 5 bases and J lost 2 bases. This CDR3 is 16 amino acids long. This chain's CDR3 is CASSPGQGLLNYGYTF. The CDR3 nucleotides read TGTGCCAGCAGCCCCGGACAGGGCTTATTGAACTATGGCTACACCTTC.

CDR3 sequence (DNA): TGTGCCAGCAGCTTAAACCCCTCCTACAATGAGCAGTTCTTC. The encoded protein is CASSLNPSYNEQFF. V usage is TRBV7-3 and J usage is TRBJ2-1; no clear D gene. In germline, CDR1 is SGHTA, CDR2 FQGTGA. The CDR3 is made up of 14 amino acids. The V end lost 1 base, the J end lost 0 bases, and 4 bases lay between the germline ends.

The chain combines TRBV20-1 with TRBJ2-7; no reliable D call. This CDR3 contains 14 residues. The V gene lost 0 bases and the J gene lost 1 base, with 10 bases spanning the gap. Germline loops: CDR1 DFQATT, CDR2 SNEGSKA (reference sequence). The CDR3 protein is CSARDRGSSYEQYF. The CDR3 DNA sequence: TGCAGTGCTAGAGATCGTGGCAGTTCCTACGAGCAGTACTTC.

V is TRBV4-1 and J is TRBJ1-5; D not resolved. Trimming shortened V by 1 base and J by 6 bases, and 10 bases separated the two germline ends. Germline loops: CDR1 MGHRA, CDR2 YSYEKL. The CDR3 spans 14 residues. The CDR3 coding sequence is TGCGCCAGCAGCCAAGCTTTTGAGAGTCAGCCCCAGCATTTT. It is translated as CASSQAFESQPQHF.

The genes are TRBV3-1 and TRBJ2-5; 9 bases map to TRBD2. Losses at the gene ends were 5 bases for V and 4 bases for J; bases not matched to a gene: 8. The CDR3 contains 15 residues. CDR1 and CDR2 (germline): LGHDT, YNNKEL (reference sequence). CDR3: CASSISGGTSETQYF. The CDR3 bases are TGTGCCAGCAGCATAAGCGGGGGGACTTCAGAGACCCAGTACTTC.

The rearrangement uses TRBV7-9 and TRBJ2-4; D might be TRBD2 (5 bases). The CDR3 sequence is 16 residues long. V lost 5 bases, J lost 0 bases, and 14 bases lay in between. Germline assignment: CDR1 SEHNR and CDR2 FQNEAQ (reference sequence). DNA of the CDR3: TGTGCCAGCAGCCCCCCGCTAGCCCTAGCCAAAAACATTCAGTACTTC. Amino acid sequence: CASSPPLALAKNIQYF.

V and J are TRBV4-3 and TRBJ2-7, with D perhaps assigned TRBD1 or TRBD2 (6 bases each). The CDR3 extends over 15 amino acids. CDR1 LGHNA and CDR2 YSLEER come from the germline V gene. Between the trimmed V and J ends, which lost 0 bases and 8 bases, there was a span of 17 bases. The CDR3 DNA reads TGCGCCAGCAGCCAAGATCGGGGGCAGTGGGAACAGCAGTACTTC. It encodes CASSQDRGQWEQQYF.

The genes are TRBV9 and TRBJ2-1; 9 bases fit TRBD2. This CDR3 is 15 amino acids long. V shed 6 bases, J shed 5 bases, and the junction held 9 bases outside the gene matches. CDR1 and CDR2 (germline): SGDLS, YYNGEE. The DNA for the CDR3 is TGTGCCAGCACCCAAGCGGGGGGTCCTAACAATGAGCAGTTCTTC. It encodes CASTQAGGPNNEQFF. The variable domain in full, with the rest retrieved from reference TRBV9 and TRBJ2-1, is DSGVTQTPKHLITATGQRVTLRCSPRSGDLSVYWYQQSLDQGLQFLIQYYNGEERAKGNILERFSAQQFPDLHSELNLSSLELGDSALYFCASTQAGGPNNEQFFGPGTRLTVL.

The gene calls are TRBV12-3 or TRBV12-4 and TRBJ2-1; D is uncertain. The V end was cut by 0 bases, the J end by 14 bases, with 11 bases between. The CDR3 runs 12 residues. This CDR3 is CASSLAAVEEFF. The CDR3 nucleotides are TGTGCCAGCAGTTTAGCCGCAGTAGAGGAGTTCTTC.

The chain recombines TRBV20-1 with TRBJ2-7, with D perhaps matching TRBD2 (6 bases). In germline, CDR1 is DFQATT, CDR2 SNEGSKA (reference sequence). The ends were cut back, 2 bases at V and 4 bases at J, with 12 bases in the middle. This CDR3 contains 13 residues. The CDR3 loop reads CSARWRVEYEQYF. The CDR3, as DNA: TGCAGTGCTAGATGGAGGGTTGAATACGAGCAGTACTTC.

This clonotype appeared once. The chain couples TRBV6-5 to TRBJ2-1; 9 bases are a match to TRBD2. Trimming at V came to 4 bases and at J to 7 bases, leaving 8 bases not matched to a gene. This CDR3 is 15 amino acids long. Germline CDR1 MNHEY, CDR2 SVGAGI. The CDR3 here is CASSSELAGWNEQFF. CDR3 bases: TGTGCCAGCAGTTCGGAGCTAGCGGGGTGGAATGAGCAGTTCTTC.

This chain joins TRBV3-1 and TRBJ2-1; perhaps TRBD2 as D (5 bases). The CDR3 totals 15 residues. Trimming cost V 5 bases and J 0 bases, with 11 bases left between them. The V gene's germline CDR1 is LGHDT and CDR2 YNNKEL (reference sequence). Here the CDR3 reads CASSLDFSSYNEQFF. CDR3 in DNA: TGTGCCAGCAGCTTGGACTTTAGCTCCTACAATGAGCAGTTCTTC.

The CDR3 protein is CASSPGLAGALKFTDTQYF. In nucleotides, the CDR3 is TGTGCCAGCAGCCCGGGACTAGCGGGGGCCCTGAAATTCACAGATACGCAGTATTTT. This sequence joins TRBV7-8 and TRBJ2-3, with 14 positions matching TRBD2. CDR1 and CDR2 (germline): SGHVS, FQNEAQ. CDR3 length equals 19 residues. The V gene end was trimmed by 5 bases and the J gene end by 2 bases; junction bases not matched to a gene: 12.

This rearrangement joins TRBV7-9 to TRBJ2-7, with D tentatively TRBD2 (5 bases). This CDR3 is built from 13 residues. Deletions cut 5 bases from V and 3 bases from J, with 11 bases between. Germline values: CDR1 SEHNR, CDR2 FQNEAQ (reference sequence). CDR3 in DNA: TGTGCCAGCAGCCCATATGCGGGCTACGAGCAGTACTTC. Translation: CASSPYAGYEQYF.

V is TRBV12-3 or TRBV12-4 and J is TRBJ2-3, with TRBD1 as a possible D gene (6 bases). Trimming left V 4 bases short and J 1 base short, with 18 bases between. The CDR3 spans 17 residues. CDR3 amino acids: CASSSALRPGGTDTQYF. CDR3 DNA sequence: TGTGCCAGCAGTTCGGCCCTAAGGCCAGGGGGCACAGATACGCAGTATTTT.

This chain connects TRBV5-1 to TRBJ2-1; maybe TRBD2 (5 bases). CDR1 and CDR2 from the germline V gene are SGHRS and YFSETQ. The CDR3 covers 15 residues. V was clipped by 0 bases and J by 5 bases, with 12 bases between them. The CDR3 nucleotides read TGCGCCAGCAGCTTGGCCGGAGGTTTTCACAATGAGCAGTTCTTC. The encoded protein is CASSLAGGFHNEQFF.